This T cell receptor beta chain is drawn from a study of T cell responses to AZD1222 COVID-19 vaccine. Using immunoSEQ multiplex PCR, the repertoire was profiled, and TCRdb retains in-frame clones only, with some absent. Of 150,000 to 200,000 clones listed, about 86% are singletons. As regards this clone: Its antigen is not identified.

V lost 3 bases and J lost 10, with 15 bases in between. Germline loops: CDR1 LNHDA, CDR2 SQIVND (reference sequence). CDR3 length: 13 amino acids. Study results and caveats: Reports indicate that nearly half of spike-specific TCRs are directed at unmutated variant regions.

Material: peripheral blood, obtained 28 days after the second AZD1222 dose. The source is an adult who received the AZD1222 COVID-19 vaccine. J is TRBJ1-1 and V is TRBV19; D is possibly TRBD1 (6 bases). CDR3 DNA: TGTGCCAGTAGTATGCCGGGGGCGCGTCGAGCTTTCTTT. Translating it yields CASSMPGARRAFF. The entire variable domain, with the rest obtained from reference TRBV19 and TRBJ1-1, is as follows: DGGITQSPKYLFRKEGQNVTLSCEQNLNHDAMYWYRQDPGQGLRLIYYSQIVNDFQKGDIAEGYSVSREKKESFPLTVTSAQKNPTAFYLCASSMPGARRAFFGQGTRLTVV.